These T cell receptor beta chains were read from a single sample in a study of OX40 agonist ivuxolimab in advanced cancers. Clones were sequenced by immunoSEQ multiplex PCR, and TCRdb holds only the in-frame ones, with some missing. Counted here are 65,000 to 80,000 clones, about 90% occurring once; the ten biggest clones make up roughly 15%. Sequencing was performed on CD4+ or CD8+ T cells sorted from blood, taken in a trial of the OX40 agonist ivuxolimab. These receptors were obtained from an adult with an advanced solid tumor such as melanoma, head and neck, liver or kidney cancer. Both conserved end residues are part of each CDR3. D genes are given only for firm matches. Where a row states a size, it is once, few, many or the class of an expanded clone; other rows omit it.

TRBJ2-5 | NA | TRBD2 | TRBV6-5 | TGTGCCAGCAGTTACTCGACTAGCGACTTCCAAGAGACCCAGTACTTC | CASSYSTSDFQETQYF
TRBJ2-7 | NA | TRBD1 | TRBV27 | TGTGCCAGCTCCATCTTTCCGGGACAGGCCTACGAGCAGTACTTC | CASSIFPGQAYEQYF
TRBJ2-7 | NA | TRBD1 | TRBV6-6 | TGTGCCAGCAGTGAGCTCGGGACAGGGGTCTACGAGCAGTACTTC | CASSELGTGVYEQYF
TRBJ2-7 | NA | TRBD2 | TRBV4-1 | TGCGCCAGCAGCCAAGACCCCCAGGCTAGCGGCATCTACGGGCAGTACTTC | CASSQDPQASGIYGQYF
TRBJ2-7 | NA | NA | TRBV19 | TGTGCCAGTAGCAATATGGGCAGCGCCTACGAGCAGTACTTC | CASSNMGSAYEQYF
TRBJ1-2 | NA | NA | TRBV6-5 | TGTGCCAGCAGTTACTCGATTCCAGGGTCCTATGGCTACACCTTC | CASSYSIPGSYGYTF
TRBJ2-3 | NA | TRBD2 | TRBV6-1 | TGTGCCAGCAGTGACGGCTCAGCGGGAGGGGCAGATACGCAGTATTTT | CASSDGSAGGADTQYF
TRBJ1-5 | NA | TRBD1 | TRBV5-1 | TGCGCCAGCAGCTCTGACAGGGTGCTACTCAATCAGCCCCAGCATTTT | CASSSDRVLLNQPQHF
TRBJ1-5 | NA | NA | TRBV27 | TGTGCCAGCAGTTTAATGGGTCAGCCCCAGCATTTT | CASSLMGQPQHF
TRBJ2-2 | NA | NA | TRBV5-4 | TGTGCCAGCAGCTTGCCAGGGGCGAGTAGCACCGGGGAGCTGTTTTTT | CASSLPGASSTGELFF
TRBJ2-1 | NA | NA | TRBV7-9 | TGTGCCAGCAGTCCCGAAGGCTTCTACAATGAGCAGTTCTTC | CASSPEGFYNEQFF
TRBJ1-5 | NA | NA | TRBV4-3 | TGCGCCAGCAGCCAAAAGGTAGGGCAGTCACCTACCTATAGCAATCAGCCCCAGCATTTT | CASSQKVGQSPTYSNQPQHF
TRBJ2-7 | NA | NA | TRBV13 | TGTGCCAGCAGCTACGACAGCTACGAGCAGTACTTC | CASSYDSYEQYF
TRBJ1-2 | NA | NA | TRBV29-1 | TGCAGCGTTGACCTTCGAGGGGCCTATGGCTACACCTTC | CSVDLRGAYGYTF
TRBJ1-1 | NA | NA | TRBV11-2 | TGTGCCAGCAGCTTAGGTTCCAGATCGGACACTGAAGCTTTCTTT | CASSLGSRSDTEAFF
TRBJ2-7 | NA | NA | TRBV4-3 | TGCGCCAGCAGCCAGGAAATAGAGGTAGGGGTGCAGTACTTC | CASSQEIEVGVQYF
TRBJ2-1 | once | NA | TRBV11-3 | TGTGCCAGCAGCTTCGGTATGAGCCTCTACTACAATGAGCAGTTCTTC | CASSFGMSLYYNEQFF
TRBJ2-1 | NA | NA | TRBV28 | TGTGCCAGCACCCCGGGGCGGGCGCCGGAGCAGTTCTTC | CASTPGRAPEQFF
TRBJ1-2 | NA | NA | TRBV5-4 | TGTGCCAGCAGCCTGGCTTCGGACAGCCTGGTCGGCTACACCTTC | CASSLASDSLVGYTF
TRBJ1-1 | NA | NA | TRBV19 | TGTGCCAGTAGTAAACAGGGAGTCGACATAGGAAACACTGAAGCTTTCTTT | CASSKQGVDIGNTEAFF
TRBJ1-1 | once | NA | TRBV27 | TGTGCCAGCAGTTTAGGCTTTAACACTGAAGCTTTCTTT | CASSLGFNTEAFF
TRBJ2-7 | NA | NA | TRBV4-1 | TGCGCCAGCAGCCCTTCGATGGGTTCCTACGAGCAGTACTTC | CASSPSMGSYEQYF
TRBJ1-1 | NA | NA | TRBV28 | TGTGCCAGCAGGCAACAGGGCATAACTGAAGCTTTCTTT | CASRQQGITEAFF
TRBJ1-1 | NA | NA | TRBV6-5 | TGTGCCAGCAGTTACACTGAAGCTTTCTTT | CASSYTEAFF
TRBJ2-1 | NA | TRBD2 | TRBV2 | TGTGCCAGCAGTGAGAGAGGCGGGAGGCCCCGCAATGAGCAGTTCTTC | CASSERGGRPRNEQFF
TRBJ2-7 | NA | TRBD1 | TRBV4-3 | TGCGCCAGCAGCCAAGACTCCGGGACAGGCACCTACGAGCAGTACTTC | CASSQDSGTGTYEQYF
TRBJ2-7 | NA | NA | TRBV9 | TGTGCCAGCAGCTTCGGGGCAGGGTCCTACGAGCAGTACTTC | CASSFGAGSYEQYF
TRBJ2-7 | NA | NA | TRBV16 | TGTGCCAGCAGCCCCATGTCGGTTAAGCAGTACTTC | CASSPMSVKQYF
TRBJ2-3 | NA | NA | TRBV28 | TGTGCCAGCAGTTTCAACCCGGGCCACAGCACAGATACGCAGTATTTT | CASSFNPGHSTDTQYF
TRBJ2-1 | NA | NA | TRBV4-3 | TGCGCCAGCAGCCAAGATTCCTGGACTACCCGTGGGCAGTTCTTC | CASSQDSWTTRGQFF
TRBJ1-5 | medium-sized | TRBD1 | TRBV2 | TGTGCCAGCAGCACGGACAGGGCCAAGAATCAGCCCCAGCATTTT | CASSTDRAKNQPQHF
TRBJ1-3 | NA | NA | TRBV5-1 | TGCGCCAGCAGCCCTCGTGGAGGAAACACCATATATTTT | CASSPRGGNTIYF
TRBJ2-1 | NA | TRBD2 | TRBV27 | TGTGCCAGCAGTTTAAGTCGCGGGAGCTCCTACAATGAGCAGTTCTTC | CASSLSRGSSYNEQFF
TRBJ2-1 | NA | NA | TRBV15 | TGTGCCACCAGCAGGGTCGCATTCAATGAGCAGTTCTTC | CATSRVAFNEQFF
TRBJ1-5 | NA | NA | TRBV7-9 | TGTGCCAGCAGCTTACCCAGGGGGCCCCAGCATTTT | CASSLPRGPQHF
TRBJ2-1 | NA | TRBD2 | TRBV9 | TGTGCCAGCAGTACTAGCGGGAGTTCGTATGAGCAGTTCTTC | CASSTSGSSYEQFF
TRBJ2-1 | NA | TRBD2 | TRBV11-1 | TGTGCCAGCAGCGCCCCCTCTAGCGGGTACAATGAGCAGTTCTTC | CASSAPSSGYNEQFF
TRBJ2-3 | NA | TRBD2 | TRBV13 | TGTGCCAGCAGCCCTAGCGGGAGGGAGACAGATACGCAGTATTTT | CASSPSGRETDTQYF
TRBJ2-7 | NA | NA | TRBV4-3 | TGCGCCAGCAGCCAAGATCCGGGGTGGGAGCAGTACTTC | CASSQDPGWEQYF
TRBJ2-7 | NA | NA | TRBV28 | TGTGCCAGCAGTTTCTCCGGGTACGAGCAGTACTTC | CASSFSGYEQYF
TRBJ1-2 | NA | NA | TRBV6-6 | TGTGCCAGCAGTCCACAGAAAAACTATGGCTACACCTTC | CASSPQKNYGYTF